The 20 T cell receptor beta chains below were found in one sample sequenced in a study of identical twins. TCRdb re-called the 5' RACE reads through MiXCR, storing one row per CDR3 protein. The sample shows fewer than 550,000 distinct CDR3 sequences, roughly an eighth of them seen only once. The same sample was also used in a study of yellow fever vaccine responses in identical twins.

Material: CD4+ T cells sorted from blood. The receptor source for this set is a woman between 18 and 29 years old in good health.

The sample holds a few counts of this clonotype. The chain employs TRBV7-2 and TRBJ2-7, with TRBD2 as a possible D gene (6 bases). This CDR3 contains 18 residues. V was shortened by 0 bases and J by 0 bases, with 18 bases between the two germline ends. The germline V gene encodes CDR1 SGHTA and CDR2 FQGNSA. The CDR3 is CASSLAGSSGVISYEQYF. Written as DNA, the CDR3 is TGTGCCAGCAGCTTAGCAGGTAGTAGCGGAGTAATCTCCTACGAGCAGTACTTC.

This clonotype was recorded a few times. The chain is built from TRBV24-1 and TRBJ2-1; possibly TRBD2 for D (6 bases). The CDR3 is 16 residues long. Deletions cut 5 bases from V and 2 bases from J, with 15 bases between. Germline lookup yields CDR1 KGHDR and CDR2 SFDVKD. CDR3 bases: TGTGCCACCAGTGGCTCGACTAGTCTCCCCTACAATGAGCAGTTCTTC. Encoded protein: CATSGSTSLPYNEQFF.

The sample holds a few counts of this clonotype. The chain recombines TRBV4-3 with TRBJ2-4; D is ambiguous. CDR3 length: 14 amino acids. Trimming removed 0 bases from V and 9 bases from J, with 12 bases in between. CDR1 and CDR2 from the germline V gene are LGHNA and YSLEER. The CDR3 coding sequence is TGCGCCAGCAGCCAAGACCCGAAGAGGAGCATTCAGTACTTC. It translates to CASSQDPKRSIQYF.

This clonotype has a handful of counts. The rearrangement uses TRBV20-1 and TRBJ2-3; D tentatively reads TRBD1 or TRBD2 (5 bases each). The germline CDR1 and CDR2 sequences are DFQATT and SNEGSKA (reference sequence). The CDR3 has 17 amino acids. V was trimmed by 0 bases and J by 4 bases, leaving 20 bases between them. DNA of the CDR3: TGCAGTGCTAGAGACCCCCGGGGCGGTGTAACATCAGATACGCAGTATTTT. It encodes CSARDPRGGVTSDTQYF.

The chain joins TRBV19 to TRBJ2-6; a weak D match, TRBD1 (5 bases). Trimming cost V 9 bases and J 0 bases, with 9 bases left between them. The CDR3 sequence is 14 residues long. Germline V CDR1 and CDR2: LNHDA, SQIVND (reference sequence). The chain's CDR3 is CASDSSSGANVLTF. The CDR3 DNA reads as TGTGCCAGCGACAGCAGCTCTGGGGCCAACGTCCTGACTTTC.

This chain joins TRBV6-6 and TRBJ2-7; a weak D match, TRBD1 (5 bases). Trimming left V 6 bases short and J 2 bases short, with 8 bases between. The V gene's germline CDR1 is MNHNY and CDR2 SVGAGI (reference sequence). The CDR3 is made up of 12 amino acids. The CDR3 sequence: CASSDSTYEQYF. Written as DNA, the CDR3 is TGTGCCAGCAGCGACAGCACCTACGAGCAGTACTTC.

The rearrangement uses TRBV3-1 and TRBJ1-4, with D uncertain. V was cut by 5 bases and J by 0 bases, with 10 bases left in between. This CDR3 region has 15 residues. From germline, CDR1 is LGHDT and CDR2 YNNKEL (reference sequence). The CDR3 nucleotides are TGTGCCAGCAGCTTCTCAGTTGCAACTAATGAAAAACTGTTTTTT. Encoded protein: CASSFSVATNEKLFF.

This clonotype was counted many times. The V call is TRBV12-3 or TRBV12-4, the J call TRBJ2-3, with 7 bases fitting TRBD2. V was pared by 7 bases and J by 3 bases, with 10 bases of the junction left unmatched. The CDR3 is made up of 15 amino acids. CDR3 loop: CASTSVAGATDTQYF. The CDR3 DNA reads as TGTGCCAGCACCTCCGTAGCGGGCGCGACAGATACGCAGTATTTT.

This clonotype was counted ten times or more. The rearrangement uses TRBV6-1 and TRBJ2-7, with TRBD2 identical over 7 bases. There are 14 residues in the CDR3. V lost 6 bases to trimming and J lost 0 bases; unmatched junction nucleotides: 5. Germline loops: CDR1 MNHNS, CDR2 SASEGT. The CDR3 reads CASSGGSSSYEQYF. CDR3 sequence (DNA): TGTGCCAGCAGCGGGGGGTCAAGCTCCTACGAGCAGTACTTC.

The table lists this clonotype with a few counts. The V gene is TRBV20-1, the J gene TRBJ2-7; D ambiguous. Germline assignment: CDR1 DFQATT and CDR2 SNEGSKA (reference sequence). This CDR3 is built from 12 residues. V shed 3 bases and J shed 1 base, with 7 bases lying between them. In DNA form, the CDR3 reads TGCAGTGCTAGGTCTGGGTCCTACGAGCAGTACTTC. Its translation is CSARSGSYEQYF.

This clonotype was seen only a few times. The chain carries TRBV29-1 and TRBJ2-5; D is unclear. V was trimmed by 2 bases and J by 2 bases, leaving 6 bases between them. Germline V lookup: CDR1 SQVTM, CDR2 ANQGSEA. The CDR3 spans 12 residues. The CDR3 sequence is CSVELFQETQYF. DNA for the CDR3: TGCAGCGTTGAACTCTTTCAAGAGACCCAGTACTTC.

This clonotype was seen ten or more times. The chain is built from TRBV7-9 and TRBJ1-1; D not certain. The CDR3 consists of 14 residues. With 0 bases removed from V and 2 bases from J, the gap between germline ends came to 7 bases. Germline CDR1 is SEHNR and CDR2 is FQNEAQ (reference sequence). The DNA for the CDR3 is TGTGCCAGCAGCTTAGCGGCGATAAACACTGAAGCTTTCTTT. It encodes CASSLAAINTEAFF.

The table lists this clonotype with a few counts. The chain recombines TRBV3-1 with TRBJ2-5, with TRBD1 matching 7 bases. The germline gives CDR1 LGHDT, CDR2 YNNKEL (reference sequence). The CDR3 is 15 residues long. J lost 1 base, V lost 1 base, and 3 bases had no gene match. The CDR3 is CASSQGYRGQETQYF. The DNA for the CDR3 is TGTGCCAGCAGCCAAGGGTACAGGGGCCAAGAGACCCAGTACTTC.

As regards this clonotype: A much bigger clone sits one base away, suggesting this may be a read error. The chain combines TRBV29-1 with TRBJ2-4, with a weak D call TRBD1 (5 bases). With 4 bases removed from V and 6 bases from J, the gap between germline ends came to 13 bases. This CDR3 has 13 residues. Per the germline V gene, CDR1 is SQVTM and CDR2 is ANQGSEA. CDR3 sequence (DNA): TGCAGCGTTGTGCCAGGGTCCAGAAACATTCAGTACTTC. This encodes CSVVPGSRNIQYF.

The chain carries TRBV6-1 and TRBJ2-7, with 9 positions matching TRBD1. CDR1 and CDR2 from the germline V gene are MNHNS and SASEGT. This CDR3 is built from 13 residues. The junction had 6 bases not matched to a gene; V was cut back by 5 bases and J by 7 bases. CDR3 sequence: CASSPPGTGEQYF. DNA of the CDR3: TGTGCCAGCAGTCCCCCGGGGACAGGGGAGCAGTACTTC.

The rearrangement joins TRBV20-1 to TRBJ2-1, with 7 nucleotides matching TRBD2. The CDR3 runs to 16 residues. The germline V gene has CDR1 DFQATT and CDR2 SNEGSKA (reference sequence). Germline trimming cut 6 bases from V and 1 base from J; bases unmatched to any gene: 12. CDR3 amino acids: CSAPSLAALSYNEQFF. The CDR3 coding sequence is TGCAGTGCCCCTTCCCTAGCGGCACTATCCTACAATGAGCAGTTCTTC.

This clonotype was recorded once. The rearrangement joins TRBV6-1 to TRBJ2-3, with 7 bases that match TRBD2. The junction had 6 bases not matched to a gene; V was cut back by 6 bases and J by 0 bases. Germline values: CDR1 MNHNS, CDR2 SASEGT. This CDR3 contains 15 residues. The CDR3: CASRSASGSTDTQYF. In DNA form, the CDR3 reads TGTGCCAGCAGGTCCGCTAGCGGTAGCACAGATACGCAGTATTTT.

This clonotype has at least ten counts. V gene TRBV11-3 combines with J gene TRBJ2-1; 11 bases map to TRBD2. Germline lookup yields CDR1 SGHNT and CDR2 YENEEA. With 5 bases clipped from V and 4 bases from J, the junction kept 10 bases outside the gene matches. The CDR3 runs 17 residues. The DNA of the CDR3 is TGTGCCAGCAGCCCAAACAAAGGACTAGCGGGTTACAATGAGCAGTTCTTC. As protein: CASSPNKGLAGYNEQFF.

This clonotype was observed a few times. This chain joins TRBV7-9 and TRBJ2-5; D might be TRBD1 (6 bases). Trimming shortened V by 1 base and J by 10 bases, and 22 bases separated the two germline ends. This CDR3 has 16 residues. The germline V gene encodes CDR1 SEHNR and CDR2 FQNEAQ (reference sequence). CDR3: CASSLGQVYQRQIQYF. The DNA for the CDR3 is TGTGCCAGCAGCTTAGGACAGGTGTACCAACGTCAAATCCAGTACTTC. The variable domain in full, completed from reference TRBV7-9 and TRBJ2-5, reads DTGVSQNPRHKITKRGQNVTFRCDPISEHNRLYWYRQTLGQGPEFLTYFQNEAQLEKSRLLSDRFSAERPKGSFSTLEIQRTEQGDSAMYLCASSLGQVYQRQIQYFGPGTRLLVL.

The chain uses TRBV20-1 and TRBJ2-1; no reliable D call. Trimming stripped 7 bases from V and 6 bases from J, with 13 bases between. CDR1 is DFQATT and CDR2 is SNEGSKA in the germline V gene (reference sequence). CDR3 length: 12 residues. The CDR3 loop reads CSVRPGFNEQFF. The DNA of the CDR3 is TGCAGTGTTCGACCGGGTTTCAATGAGCAGTTCTTC.